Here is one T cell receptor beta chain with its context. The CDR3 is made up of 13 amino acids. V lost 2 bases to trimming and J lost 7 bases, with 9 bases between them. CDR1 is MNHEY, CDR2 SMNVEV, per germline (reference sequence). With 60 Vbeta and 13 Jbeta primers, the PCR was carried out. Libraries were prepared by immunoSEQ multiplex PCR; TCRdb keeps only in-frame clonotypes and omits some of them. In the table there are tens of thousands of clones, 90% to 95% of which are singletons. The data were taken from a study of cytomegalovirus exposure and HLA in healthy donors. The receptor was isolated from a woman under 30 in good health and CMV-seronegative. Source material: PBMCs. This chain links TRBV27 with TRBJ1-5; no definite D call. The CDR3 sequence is CASSLKVGQPQHF. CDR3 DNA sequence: TGTGCCAGCAGTTTAAAGGTCGGGCAGCCCCAGCATTTT.